The next 12 T cell receptor beta chains were all read from a single sample in a study of blood T cell repertoires in COVID-19. Using immunoSEQ multiplex PCR, the repertoire was profiled, and TCRdb retains in-frame clones only, with some absent. The sample contains roughly 100,000 clones, about 72% of which appear only once. Input material: peripheral blood. The receptors were gathered from a man aged 55 to 70 with active or convalescent COVID-19.

The rearrangement joins TRBV5-1 to TRBJ1-3, with 8 positions matching TRBD1. From germline, CDR1 is SGHRS and CDR2 YFSETQ. V gave up 6 bases and J gave up 5 bases; unmatched junction bases: 7. This CDR3 has 14 residues. CDR3 DNA sequence: TGCGCCAGCACCTCAGGACAGGGCCGAAACACCATATATTTT. It codes for CASTSGQGRNTIYF. Looking up the rest from reference TRBV5-1 and TRBJ1-3 gives the full variable domain: KAGVTQTPRYLIKTRGQQVTLSCSPISGHRSVSWYQQTPGQGLQFLFEYFSETQRNKGNFPGRFSGRQFSNSRSEMNVSTLELGDSALYLCASTSGQGRNTIYFGEGSWLTVV.

The rearrangement links TRBV5-1 to TRBJ2-1; TRBD2 matches 7 bases. V was clipped by 0 bases and J by 5 bases; unmatched bases: 8. CDR1 and CDR2 from the germline V gene are SGHRS and YFSETQ. This CDR3 contains 16 residues. CDR3 residues: CASSLDGGRHDNEQFF. The CDR3 DNA follows: TGCGCCAGCAGCTTGGACGGCGGGAGACACGACAATGAGCAGTTCTTC.

This clone was seen a single time. The chain is built from TRBV6-2 or TRBV6-3 and TRBJ2-7; 9 nucleotides line up with TRBD2. The CDR3 has 13 amino acids. Germline V gene sequence: CDR1 MNHEY, CDR2 SVGEGT. V trimming: 6 bases; J trimming: 5 bases; junction bases outside the gene matches: 5. CDR3 loop: CASSQSGRNEQYV. The CDR3 DNA reads TGTGCCAGCAGCCAAAGCGGGAGGAACGAGCAGTACGTC.

The rearrangement joins TRBV4-1 to TRBJ2-1; D call uncertain. The germline gives CDR1 MGHRA, CDR2 YSYEKL. The CDR3 length is 17 residues. V gave up 2 bases and J gave up 7 bases, with 21 bases separating them. CDR3 in amino acids: CASSQSFGPVLENEQFF. The CDR3 DNA follows: TGCGCCAGCAGCCAATCATTTGGCCCGGTCCTGGAGAATGAGCAGTTCTTC.

The V gene is TRBV28, the J gene TRBJ1-5; D remains unclear. This CDR3 is 12 amino acids long. The V gene's germline CDR1 is MDHEN and CDR2 SYDVKM. With 8 bases removed from V and 5 bases from J, the gap between germline ends came to 10 bases. CDR3 sequence (DNA): TGTGCCAGCTCGGTGGGCTATCAGCCCCAGCATTTT. Its translation: CASSVGYQPQHF.

CDR3 region: CASSRDSYTEAFF. The CDR3 DNA sequence: TGTGCCAGCAGCCGAGACAGCTACACTGAAGCTTTCTTT. This chain connects TRBV5-8 to TRBJ1-1, with D possibly being TRBD1 (5 bases). CDR1 is SGHTS, CDR2 YDEGEE, per germline. Trimming pared 4 bases from V and 3 bases from J, leaving 10 bases between. The CDR3 runs 13 residues.

As regards this clone: Sequence at one end of the junction differs from germline and may be a read error. The chain combines TRBV3-1 (or the pseudogene TRBV3-2) with TRBJ2-1; 12 bases fit TRBD2. The germline gives CDR1 LGHDT, CDR2 YNNKEL (reference sequence). The CDR3 contains 13 residues. The CDR3 here is CASSSGLAGGGVF. CDR3 nucleotide sequence: TGTGCCAGCAGCTCGGGACTAGCGGGTGGCGGAGTCTTC.

In DNA, the CDR3 is TGTGCCAGCAGACGCGGGTACACTGAAGCTTTCTTT. It is translated as CASRRGYTEAFF. The rearrangement joins TRBV6-5 to TRBJ1-1, with D unresolved. Germline V gene sequence: CDR1 MNHEY, CDR2 SVGAGI. Trimming removed 6 bases from V and 3 bases from J, with 8 bases in between. This CDR3 region has 12 residues.

This clone was seen a single time. This sequence joins TRBV7-9 and TRBJ2-1, with no clear D. The V end lost 1 base, the J end lost 5 bases, and 6 bases lay between the germline ends. CDR1 is SEHNR, CDR2 FQNEAQ, per germline (reference sequence). The CDR3 totals 13 residues. The CDR3 DNA reads as TGTGCCAGCAGCTTAGTAGTGAACAATGAGCAGTTCTTC. It specifies CASSLVVNNEQFF.

This chain joins TRBV11-3 and TRBJ1-3; D uncertain. This CDR3 has 14 residues. Trimming shortened V by 3 bases and J by 0 bases, and 6 bases separated the two germline ends. Germline CDR1 SGHNT, CDR2 YENEEA. The CDR3 DNA sequence: TGTGCCAGCAGCTTTCGGTACTCTGGAAACACCATATATTTT. It translates to CASSFRYSGNTIYF.

V usage is TRBV30 and J usage is TRBJ2-4; 10 positions match TRBD2. The CDR3 is made up of 15 amino acids. J gave up 2 bases and V 4 bases, and 5 bases lay outside the gene matches. From germline, CDR1 is GTSNPN and CDR2 SVGIG (reference sequence). The CDR3 coding sequence is TGTGCCTGGACTAGCGGGAGTATATCCAAAAACATTCAGTACTTC. It is translated as CAWTSGSISKNIQYF.

The chain recombines TRBV6-1 with TRBJ1-2, with 8 nucleotides matching TRBD1. Per germline, CDR1 MNHNS and CDR2 SASEGT. J lost 0 bases, V lost 0 bases, and 9 bases had no gene match. The CDR3 totals 18 residues. For the CDR3, the DNA is TGTGCCAGCAGTGAAGCAGATTGGGGGACAGGAACTAACTATGGCTACACCTTC. Its protein product is CASSEADWGTGTNYGYTF.